The 17 T cell receptor beta chains below were found in one sample sequenced in a study of cytomegalovirus exposure and HLA in healthy donors. A multiplex PCR was run with 60 Vbeta primers and 13 Jbeta primers. TCRdb's table, derived via immunoSEQ multiplex PCR, lists solely in-frame clones and lacks some. There are 200,000 to 300,000 clones in the sample; 82% occur only once, and around 5% lies in the top ten. The sequencing input was PBMCs. The receptors come from a woman between 40 and 55 years old in good health and CMV-seropositive.

Only one count was recorded for this clone. This chain joins TRBV7-9 and TRBJ2-7; possibly TRBD2 for D (7 bases). Germline lookup yields CDR1 SEHNR and CDR2 FQNEAQ (reference sequence). The CDR3 loop spans 15 amino acids. V gave up 3 bases and J gave up 1 base, with 13 bases separating them. The CDR3 DNA reads TGTGCCAGCAGCTTGGGGGGGCGTGGGTCCTACGAGCAGTACTTC. Amino acids: CASSLGGRGSYEQYF.

The chain joins TRBV10-3 to TRBJ2-2, with 8 bases identical to TRBD1. Germline CDR1 is ENHRY and CDR2 is SYGVKD. J was trimmed by 0 bases and V by 9 bases; bases with no gene match: 6. This CDR3 has 15 residues. The DNA of the CDR3 is TGTGCCATAGGCACAGGGGGTCCGAACACCGGGGAGCTGTTTTTT. Residues: CAIGTGGPNTGELFF.

The V gene is TRBV27, the J gene TRBJ2-7; 7 nucleotides match TRBD1. CDR3 size: 13 residues. The J segment lost 3 bases and the V segment lost 6 bases, leaving 5 bases of the junction unmatched. Germline CDR1 MNHEY, CDR2 SMNVEV (reference sequence). The CDR3 reads CASSLTGDYEQYF. In DNA, the CDR3 is TGTGCCAGCAGCCTTACAGGGGACTACGAGCAGTACTTC.

The chain employs TRBV25-1 and TRBJ2-1; D unclear. Germline V CDR1 and CDR2: MGHDK, SYGVNS. This CDR3 has 17 amino acids. The V end was cut by 3 bases, the J end by 1 base, with 16 bases between. For the CDR3, the DNA is TGTGCCAGCAGTGAGAAGGAGCTCCGAAGGTCCTACAATGAGCAGTTCTTC. Translation gives CASSEKELRRSYNEQFF.

V gene TRBV9 combines with J gene TRBJ1-4; the match to TRBD1 covers 9 bases. The V gene's germline CDR1 is SGDLS and CDR2 YYNGEE. The junction had 1 base not matched to a gene; V was cut back by 2 bases and J by 8 bases. This CDR3 is 13 amino acids long. CDR3 in DNA: TGTGCCAGCAGCGTCACAGGGGGCGAAAAACTGTTTTTT. Translating it yields CASSVTGGEKLFF.

The rearrangement joins TRBV30 to TRBJ2-4; perhaps TRBD2 as D (6 bases). Germline loops: CDR1 GTSNPN, CDR2 SVGIG (reference sequence). Trimming shortened V by 0 bases and J by 6 bases, and 12 bases separated the two germline ends. This CDR3 has 14 amino acids. The CDR3 reads CAWSVGGLLNIQYF. DNA of the CDR3: TGTGCCTGGAGTGTGGGGGGACTGCTAAACATTCAGTACTTC.

The V call is TRBV7-2, the J call TRBJ2-4; tentatively, D is TRBD1 (5 bases). V was cut by 2 bases and J by 2 bases, with 10 bases left in between. The CDR3 spans 15 residues. CDR1 and CDR2 (germline): SGHTA, FQGNSA. The chain's CDR3 is CASSLRQGTKNIQYF. The CDR3 coding sequence is TGTGCCAGCAGCTTACGCCAGGGCACCAAAAACATTCAGTACTTC.

The V call is TRBV5-6, the J call TRBJ2-3; D is undetermined. With 4 bases removed from V and 0 bases from J, the gap between germline ends came to 6 bases. The CDR3 extends over 13 amino acids. Germline CDR1 reads SGHDT; CDR2 reads YYEEEE. Here the CDR3 DNA reads TGTGCCAGCAGCCCCTCTAGCACAGATACGCAGTATTTT. As protein: CASSPSSTDTQYF.

The rearrangement links TRBV6-5 to TRBJ2-7, with D perhaps TRBD2 (5 bases). In germline, CDR1 is MNHEY, CDR2 SVGAGI. The V end was cut by 2 bases, the J end by 2 bases, with 10 bases between. The CDR3 totals 14 residues. The CDR3 is CASSYRGGTYEQYF. The CDR3 region has the DNA TGTGCCAGCAGTTACCGGGGTGGGACCTACGAGCAGTACTTC.

The chain combines TRBV4-3 with TRBJ2-1, with 9 bases fitting TRBD2. The CDR3 consists of 15 residues. V was clipped by 5 bases and J by 3 bases; unmatched bases: 5. The germline CDR1 and CDR2 sequences are LGHNA and YSLEER. CDR3 DNA sequence: TGCGCCAGCAGCAATAGCGGGGGAAGCTACAATGAGCAGTTCTTC. Its protein product is CASSNSGGSYNEQFF.

The chain couples TRBV30 to TRBJ2-5; TRBD1 matches 9 bases. Germline assignment: CDR1 GTSNPN and CDR2 SVGIG (reference sequence). J gave up 4 bases and V 2 bases, and 5 bases lay outside the gene matches. The CDR3 is 14 amino acids. The CDR3 sequence is CAWSYGTGLETQYF. CDR3 DNA sequence: TGTGCCTGGAGTTACGGGACAGGGTTAGAGACCCAGTACTTC.

This rearrangement joins TRBV4-3 to TRBJ1-1, with a tentative D call TRBD1 (5 bases). This CDR3 is built from 15 residues. CDR1 and CDR2 (germline): LGHNA, YSLEER. With 0 bases removed from V and 3 bases from J, the gap between germline ends came to 11 bases. DNA for the CDR3: TGCGCCAGCAGCCAAGAGGTTAGGGGTGACACTGAAGCTTTCTTT. Translated, it gives CASSQEVRGDTEAFF.

This chain connects TRBV27 to TRBJ2-7; maybe TRBD1 (6 bases). CDR3 length: 15 amino acids. The germline gives CDR1 MNHEY, CDR2 SMNVEV (reference sequence). V gave up 10 bases and J gave up 5 bases, with 24 bases separating them. The CDR3 reads CANNYPQGPLNEQYF. CDR3 nucleotide sequence: TGTGCCAACAATTACCCCCAGGGGCCCCTAAACGAGCAGTACTTC.

In its sample, this clone was seen once. V is TRBV30 and J is TRBJ1-1, with D perhaps matching TRBD1 (6 bases). Germline V gene lookup returns CDR1 GTSNPN and CDR2 SVGIG (reference sequence). The CDR3 has 13 amino acids. Trimming cost V 5 bases and J 0 bases, with 10 bases left between them. The CDR3 DNA reads TGTGCCTGGGAAAGGACAGTGAACACTGAAGCTTTCTTT. This encodes CAWERTVNTEAFF.

The chain links TRBV11-1 to TRBJ1-1; a weak D match, TRBD1 (5 bases). Germline CDR1 SGHAT, CDR2 FQDESV (reference sequence). The CDR3 contains 16 residues. V lost 5 bases and J 1 base, leaving 17 bases between the germline ends. CDR3 in DNA: TGTGCCAGCAGCCCATATGTTGCAGGGCGGAACACTGAAGCTTTCTTT. Amino acid sequence: CASSPYVAGRNTEAFF.

The chain couples TRBV4-1 to TRBJ2-7, with D possibly matching TRBD1 (5 bases). CDR1 and CDR2 (germline): MGHRA, YSYEKL. The CDR3 consists of 13 residues. Trimming took off 5 bases at V and 3 bases at J, with 11 bases between the two ends. CDR3 protein: CASSSTQGYEQYF. The CDR3 nucleotides are TGCGCCAGCAGCAGTACTCAGGGCTACGAGCAGTACTTC.

This chain links TRBV19 with TRBJ1-5, with 10 bases lining up with TRBD1. In germline, CDR1 is LNHDA, CDR2 SQIVND (reference sequence). This CDR3 has 16 residues. V gave up 4 bases and J gave up 3 bases; unmatched junction bases: 6. The CDR3 is CASSTGQGLVNQPQHF. The CDR3 bases are TGTGCCAGTAGTACGGGACAGGGGTTAGTCAATCAGCCCCAGCATTTT.